This passage covers 14 T cell receptor beta chains from one sample sequenced in a study of T cell responses to AZD1222 COVID-19 vaccine. Sequencing was performed with immunoSEQ multiplex PCR; in TCRdb, only in-frame clones are kept and a portion is missing. The profile shows 100,000 to 150,000 clones, 85% to 95% of them singletons. The material was peripheral blood, obtained on day 0 of AZD1222 vaccination. The receptor set was obtained from an adult in good health.

V usage is TRBV11-3 and J usage is TRBJ2-1; D might be TRBD2 (7 bases). CDR3 size: 15 residues. Germline CDR1 reads SGHNT; CDR2 reads YENEEA. Deletions cut 5 bases from V and 4 bases from J, with 15 bases between. CDR3 sequence: CASSRGREKYNEQFF. The CDR3 nucleotides read TGTGCCAGCAGCCGGGGGCGGGAGAAATACAATGAGCAGTTCTTC.

This rearrangement joins TRBV11-2 to TRBJ2-5; possibly TRBD2 for D (6 bases). The ends were cut back, 1 base at V and 10 bases at J, with 13 bases in the middle. The CDR3 is made up of 13 amino acids. CDR1 and CDR2 from the germline V gene are SGHAT and FQNNGV. CDR3 DNA: TGTGCCAGCAGCTTAGGCGTGCGGGACGGCCAGTACTTC. Residues: CASSLGVRDGQYF. Using reference TRBV11-2 and TRBJ2-5 for the parts outside the CDR3, the full variable domain is EAGVAQSPRYKIIEKRQSVAFWCNPISGHATLYWYQQILGQGPKLLIQFQNNGVVDDSQLPKDRFSAERLKGVDSTLKIQPAKLEDSAVYLCASSLGVRDGQYFGPGTRLLVL.

The chain combines TRBV5-1 with TRBJ2-7; possibly TRBD1 or TRBD2 for D (7 bases each). V was clipped by 4 bases and J by 7 bases, with 15 bases between them. The length of the CDR3 is 13 residues. The V gene's germline CDR1 is SGHRS and CDR2 YFSETQ. The CDR3 sequence is CASSLTGEGEQYF. The CDR3 DNA reads as TGCGCCAGCAGCCTTACAGGGGAGGGAGAGCAGTACTTC.

The J gene is TRBJ1-2, the V gene TRBV6-5; D is uncertain. This CDR3 is built from 14 residues. V lost 5 bases and J lost 3, with 13 bases in between. CDR1 and CDR2 from the germline V gene are MNHEY and SVGAGI. In DNA form, the CDR3 reads TGTGCCAGCAGTCCTACCCAAAGGGACTATGGCTACACCTTC. This codes for CASSPTQRDYGYTF.

V and J are TRBV5-4 and TRBJ1-2; TRBD1 might be the D (6 bases). The CDR3 sequence is 13 residues long. V lost 2 bases to trimming and J lost 2 bases, with 7 bases between them. CDR1 is SGHNT, CDR2 YYREEE, per germline (reference sequence). CDR3: CASSLQGNYGYTF. The CDR3, as DNA: TGTGCCAGCAGCTTACAGGGCAACTATGGCTACACCTTC.

This chain uses TRBV28 with TRBJ2-7; 9 bases are a match to TRBD1. The CDR3 spans 15 residues. Per the germline V gene, CDR1 is MDHEN and CDR2 is SYDVKM. V lost 8 bases to trimming and J lost 7 bases; unmatched junction nucleotides: 15. The CDR3 loop is CASRNYGTGTKEQYF. CDR3 coding DNA: TGTGCCAGCCGAAATTACGGGACAGGGACAAAAGAGCAGTACTTC.

V usage is TRBV27 and J usage is TRBJ1-2; no clear D gene. In germline, CDR1 is MNHEY, CDR2 SMNVEV (reference sequence). The CDR3 length is 14 residues. V was shortened by 5 bases and J by 7 bases, with 17 bases between the two germline ends. The CDR3: CASSPGGSPGGYTF. The CDR3 nucleotides are TGTGCCAGCAGTCCGGGCGGCAGCCCAGGTGGCTACACCTTC.

The chain joins TRBV5-1 to TRBJ1-2; TRBD1 might be the D (5 bases). Per the germline V gene, CDR1 is SGHRS and CDR2 is YFSETQ. The ends were cut back, 4 bases at V and 8 bases at J, with 15 bases in the middle. CDR3 length: 13 residues. The CDR3 here is CASSAQGIDGYTF. CDR3 in DNA: TGCGCCAGCAGCGCGCAGGGAATAGACGGCTACACCTTC. Variable domain in full (rest from reference TRBV5-1 and TRBJ1-2): KAGVTQTPRYLIKTRGQQVTLSCSPISGHRSVSWYQQTPGQGLQFLFEYFSETQRNKGNFPGRFSGRQFSNSRSEMNVSTLELGDSALYLCASSAQGIDGYTFGSGTRLTVV.

The V call is TRBV29-1, the J call TRBJ2-7; D possibly matches TRBD1 or TRBD2 (5 bases each). The germline gives CDR1 SQVTM, CDR2 ANQGSEA. The CDR3 sequence is 12 residues long. V shed 5 bases and J shed 2 bases, with 10 bases lying between them. The CDR3 reads CSVLRGAYEQYF. The CDR3 DNA sequence: TGCAGCGTTTTGAGAGGGGCCTACGAGCAGTACTTC.

The rearrangement uses TRBV10-3 and TRBJ2-6; the D is unclear. The CDR3 consists of 15 residues. Trimming pared 6 bases from V and 1 base from J, leaving 10 bases between. CDR1 is ENHRY and CDR2 is SYGVKD in the germline V gene. Here the CDR3 reads CAIRALSSGANVLTF. The DNA of the CDR3 is TGTGCCATCAGGGCCTTAAGTTCTGGGGCCAACGTCCTGACTTTC.

The V and J genes are TRBV7-9 and TRBJ1-1, with unresolved D. The germline V gene has CDR1 SEHNR and CDR2 FQNEAQ (reference sequence). The CDR3 extends over 13 amino acids. V was clipped by 8 bases and J by 0 bases, with 10 bases between them. The CDR3 reads CASGVGVNTEAFF. The CDR3 DNA reads TGTGCCAGCGGGGTCGGGGTGAACACTGAAGCTTTCTTT.

The gene calls are TRBV5-8 and TRBJ1-2; D possibly corresponds to TRBD1 (6 bases). The CDR3 length is 20 residues. Germline V gene lookup returns CDR1 SGHTS and CDR2 YDEGEE. The V gene lost 4 bases and the J gene lost 0 bases, with 28 bases spanning the gap. Here the CDR3 reads CASSDPLTGFRKRANYGYTF. CDR3 in DNA: TGTGCCAGCAGCGATCCCTTGACAGGTTTCCGCAAACGCGCTAACTATGGCTACACCTTC.

The V call is TRBV19, the J call TRBJ1-2; tentative D call: TRBD1 (5 bases). Per germline, CDR1 LNHDA and CDR2 SQIVND (reference sequence). Trimming left V 9 bases short and J 6 bases short, with 26 bases between. The CDR3 runs to 16 residues. The CDR3 protein is CASPLGREAVWDGYTF. The CDR3 DNA sequence: TGTGCCAGCCCCCTAGGCAGGGAAGCGGTTTGGGATGGCTACACCTTC.

The genes are TRBV28 and TRBJ2-3, with 8 positions matching TRBD2. CDR3 length equals 15 residues. Germline CDR1 MDHEN, CDR2 SYDVKM. V gave up 4 bases and J gave up 4 bases; unmatched junction bases: 7. CDR3 bases: TGTGCCAGCAGTTCAGCGGGAGTAATTTCAGATACGCAGTATTTT. Amino acids: CASSSAGVISDTQYF.